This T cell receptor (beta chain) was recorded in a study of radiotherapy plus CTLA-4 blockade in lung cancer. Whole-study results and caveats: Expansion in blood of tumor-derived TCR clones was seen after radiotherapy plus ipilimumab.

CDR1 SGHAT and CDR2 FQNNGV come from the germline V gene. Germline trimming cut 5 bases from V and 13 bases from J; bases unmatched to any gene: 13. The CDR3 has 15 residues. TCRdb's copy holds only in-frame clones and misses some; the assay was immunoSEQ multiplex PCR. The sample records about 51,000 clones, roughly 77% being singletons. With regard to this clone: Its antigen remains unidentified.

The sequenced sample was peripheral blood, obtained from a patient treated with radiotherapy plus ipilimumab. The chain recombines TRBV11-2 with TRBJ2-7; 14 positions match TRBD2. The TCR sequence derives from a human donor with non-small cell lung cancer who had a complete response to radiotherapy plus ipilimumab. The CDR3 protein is CASSPGTSGRRDPYV. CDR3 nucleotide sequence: TGTGCCAGCAGCCCCGGGACTAGCGGGAGACGAGACCCCTACGTC.